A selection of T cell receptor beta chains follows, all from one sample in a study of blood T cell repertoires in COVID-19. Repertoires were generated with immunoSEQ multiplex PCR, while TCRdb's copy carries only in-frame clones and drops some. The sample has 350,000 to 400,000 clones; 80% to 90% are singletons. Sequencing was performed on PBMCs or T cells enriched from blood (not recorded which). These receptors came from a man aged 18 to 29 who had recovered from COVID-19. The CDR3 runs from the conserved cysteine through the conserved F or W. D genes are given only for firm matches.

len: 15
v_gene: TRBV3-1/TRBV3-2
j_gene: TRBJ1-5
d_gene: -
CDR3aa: CASSQAGGGNQPQHF

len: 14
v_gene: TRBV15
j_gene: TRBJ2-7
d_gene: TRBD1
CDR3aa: CATSRGTGGYEQYF

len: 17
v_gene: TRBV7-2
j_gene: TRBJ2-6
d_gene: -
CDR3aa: CASSRRRESSGANVLTF

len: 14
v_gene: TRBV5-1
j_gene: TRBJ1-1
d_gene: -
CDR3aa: CASSSGSARAEAFF

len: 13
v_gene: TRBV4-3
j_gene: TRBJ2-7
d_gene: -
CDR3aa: CASTPPWGHEQYF

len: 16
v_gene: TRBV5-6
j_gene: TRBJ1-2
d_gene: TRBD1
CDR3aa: CASSSQGQGAFYGYTF

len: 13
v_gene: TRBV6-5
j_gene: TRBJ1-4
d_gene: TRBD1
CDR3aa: CASSTGGREKLFF

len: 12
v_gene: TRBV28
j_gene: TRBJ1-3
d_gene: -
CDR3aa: CASCQSGNTIYF

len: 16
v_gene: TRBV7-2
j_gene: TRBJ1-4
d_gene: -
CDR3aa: CASSFLNPRRSEKLFF

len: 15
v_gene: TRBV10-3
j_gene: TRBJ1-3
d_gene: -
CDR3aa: CAISESAGSGNTIYF

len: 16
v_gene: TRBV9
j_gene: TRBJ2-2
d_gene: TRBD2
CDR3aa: CASSVDSGTGIRELFF

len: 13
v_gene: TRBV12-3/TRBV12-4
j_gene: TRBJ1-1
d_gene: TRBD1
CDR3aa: CASSPTGVGEAFF

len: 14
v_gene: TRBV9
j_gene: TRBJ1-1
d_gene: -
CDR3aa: CASSVDVGATEAFF

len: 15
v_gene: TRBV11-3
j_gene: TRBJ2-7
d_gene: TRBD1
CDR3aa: CASSRGTGGLYEQYF

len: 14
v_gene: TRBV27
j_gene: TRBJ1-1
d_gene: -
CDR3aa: CASRKTGRDTEAFF

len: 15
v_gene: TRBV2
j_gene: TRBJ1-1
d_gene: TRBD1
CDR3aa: CASSVSGTGITEAFF

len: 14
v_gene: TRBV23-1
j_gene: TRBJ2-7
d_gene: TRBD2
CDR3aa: CASSRGREGNEQYF

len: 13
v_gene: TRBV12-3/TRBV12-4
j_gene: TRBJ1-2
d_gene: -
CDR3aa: CASSPRGGRGYTF

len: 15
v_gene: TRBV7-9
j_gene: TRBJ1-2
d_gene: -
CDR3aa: CASSLGEGQFYGYTF

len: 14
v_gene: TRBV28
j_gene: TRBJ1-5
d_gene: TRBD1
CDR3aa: CASSPRTGIQPQHF

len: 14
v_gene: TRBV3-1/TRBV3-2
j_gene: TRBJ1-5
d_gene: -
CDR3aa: CASSQDGGDQPQHF